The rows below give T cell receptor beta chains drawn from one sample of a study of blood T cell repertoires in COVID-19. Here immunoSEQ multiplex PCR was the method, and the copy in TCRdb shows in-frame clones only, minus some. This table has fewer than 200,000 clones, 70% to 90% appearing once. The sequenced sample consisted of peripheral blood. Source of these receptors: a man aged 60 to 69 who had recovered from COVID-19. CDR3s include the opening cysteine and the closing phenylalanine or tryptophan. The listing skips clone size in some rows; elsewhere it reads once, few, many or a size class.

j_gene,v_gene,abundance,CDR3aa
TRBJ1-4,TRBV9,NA,CASSLRTGRGEKLFF
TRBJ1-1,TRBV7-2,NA,CASSGQGYTEAFF
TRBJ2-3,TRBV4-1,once,CASSQDRGSYTDTQYF
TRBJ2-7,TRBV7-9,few,CASTKSAGTYEQYF
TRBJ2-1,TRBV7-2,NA,CASSLGGTSNEQFF
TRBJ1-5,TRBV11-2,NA,CASSLPQHF
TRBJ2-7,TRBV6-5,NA,CASSFPGFSYEQYF
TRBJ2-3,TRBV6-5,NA,CASSTQADTQYF
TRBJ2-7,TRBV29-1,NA,CSVQASGVKDEQYF
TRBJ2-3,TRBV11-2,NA,CASSLLLAGGRDTQYF
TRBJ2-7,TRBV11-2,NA,CASGPAGASYEQYF
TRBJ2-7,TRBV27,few,CASRRTPSEQYF
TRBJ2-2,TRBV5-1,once,CASSSLPSGELFF
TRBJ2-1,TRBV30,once,CAWSATGLLNEQFF
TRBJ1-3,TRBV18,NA,CASSGGSGNTIYF
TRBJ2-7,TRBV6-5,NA,CASRAIGGPYEQYF
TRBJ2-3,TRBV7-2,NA,CASSLQGGRTDTQYF
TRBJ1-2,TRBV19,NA,CASSFQDAGGYGYTF
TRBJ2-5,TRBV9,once,CASSAFEGGAGETQYF
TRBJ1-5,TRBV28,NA,CASSSGVASPQHF
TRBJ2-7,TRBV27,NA,CASSATPAGAHYEQYF
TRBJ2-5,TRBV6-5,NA,CASSFRSGTSGSTQYF
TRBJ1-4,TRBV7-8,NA,CASSTDRENEKLFF
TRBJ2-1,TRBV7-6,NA,CASSLSEANEQFF
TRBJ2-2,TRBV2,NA,CASSVLGPANTGELFF
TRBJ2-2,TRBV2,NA,CASSVDRGNTGELFF
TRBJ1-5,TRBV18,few,CASSPYSQGNNQPQHF
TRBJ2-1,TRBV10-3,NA,CAISESGGYNEQFF
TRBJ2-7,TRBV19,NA,CASSIYPGQGRNEQYF